This TCR beta chain was sequenced during a study of blood T cell repertoires in COVID-19. Study as a whole: Donors in the United States, Italy and Spain gave samples during acute or convalescent COVID-19. T cells, B-cell-depleted T cells, or PBMCs provided the cDNA or gDNA that served as material.

Source study methods: Amplification with reference gene primers provided the estimates of nucleated cell counts. Data came from immunoSEQ multiplex PCR; TCRdb stores just in-frame clones and leaves some out. V, J and clone size are those of that table, while D and trimming were read from the DNA. The sample has some 150,000 clones; roughly four fifths are singletons. The specimen was peripheral blood. This sequence was found in a woman aged 80 or older with acute or convalescent COVID-19.

This chain's CDR3 is CASTKAGGSYEQYF. The CDR3 DNA sequence: TGTGCCAGCACGAAAGCGGGAGGCAGCTACGAGCAGTACTTC. The chain is built from TRBV27 and TRBJ2-7; 9 bases align to TRBD2. V was pared by 7 bases and J by 3 bases, with 7 bases of the junction left unmatched. The CDR3 is made up of 14 amino acids. The germline V gene has CDR1 MNHEY and CDR2 SMNVEV (reference sequence).